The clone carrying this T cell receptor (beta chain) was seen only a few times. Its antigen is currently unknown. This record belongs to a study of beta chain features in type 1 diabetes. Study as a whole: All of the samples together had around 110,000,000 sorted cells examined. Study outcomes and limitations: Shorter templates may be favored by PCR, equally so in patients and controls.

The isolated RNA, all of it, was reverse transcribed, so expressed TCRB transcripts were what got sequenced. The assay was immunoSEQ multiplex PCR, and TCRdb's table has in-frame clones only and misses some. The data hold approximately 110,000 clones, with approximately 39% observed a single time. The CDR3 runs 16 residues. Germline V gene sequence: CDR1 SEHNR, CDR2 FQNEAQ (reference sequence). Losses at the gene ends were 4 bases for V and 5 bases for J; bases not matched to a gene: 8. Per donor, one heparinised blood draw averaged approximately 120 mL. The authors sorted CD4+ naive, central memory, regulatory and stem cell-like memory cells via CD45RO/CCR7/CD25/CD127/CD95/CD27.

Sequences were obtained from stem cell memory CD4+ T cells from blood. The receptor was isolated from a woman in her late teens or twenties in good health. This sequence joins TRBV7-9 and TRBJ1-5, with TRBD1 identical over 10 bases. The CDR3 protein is CASSSTGTGVYQPQHF. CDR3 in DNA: TGTGCCAGCAGCTCTACCGGGACAGGGGTTTATCAGCCCCAGCATTTT.